The rows below give T cell receptor beta chains drawn from one sample of a study of naive and memory T cell subsets. TCRdb reprocessed the UMI-ligation and nested PCR reads with MiXCR, giving one entry per CDR3 protein. The table lists approximately 89,000 distinct CDR3 sequences, 7% of them singletons, with 1.6% in the top ten. The sequenced sample consisted of central memory CD4+ T cells from blood. These receptors were collected from a human donor in good health. Both conserved end residues are part of each CDR3. Each record gives: clone size, J gene, V gene, D gene, CDR3 protein, CDR3 DNA. A D gene is named only where the DNA matches it firmly. Rows give clone size only sometimes, using once, few, many, or a class for an expanded clone.

few	TRBJ2-3	TRBV20-1	.	CSARDRQGLADTQYF	TGCAGTGCTAGAGATAGGCAGGGTCTCGCAGATACGCAGTATTTT
many	TRBJ2-2	TRBV2	.	CASRQAGELFF	TGTGCCAGCAGACAAGCCGGGGAGCTGTTTTTT
many	TRBJ1-1	TRBV18	.	CASSPRGVAMNTEAFF	TGTGCCAGCTCACCACGAGGGGTAGCGATGAACACTGAAGCTTTCTTT
many	TRBJ2-5	TRBV15	TRBD2	CATSRDSGRGQTQYF	TGTGCCACCAGCAGAGATAGCGGGAGGGGGCAGACCCAGTACTTC
few	TRBJ1-5	TRBV7-9	.	CASSFGGRGSNQPQHF	TGTGCCAGCAGCTTTGGGGGAAGGGGTAGCAATCAGCCCCAGCATTTT
.	TRBJ1-4	TRBV7-9	TRBD1	CASSLDPGQGIEKLFF	TGTGCCAGCAGCTTAGACCCGGGACAGGGGATTGAAAAACTGTTTTTT
many	TRBJ1-1	TRBV20-1	.	CSASQALGTAAGAFF	TGCAGTGCTAGTCAAGCCTTAGGAACGGCCGCTGGGGCTTTCTTT
many	TRBJ1-1	TRBV7-9	.	CASSFSSRANTEAFF	TGTGCCAGCAGCTTTAGTTCACGGGCCAACACTGAAGCTTTCTTT
many	TRBJ2-2	TRBV7-9	.	CASSFSGYTGELFF	TGTGCCAGCAGCTTCTCAGGGTACACCGGGGAGCTGTTTTTT
few	TRBJ2-5	TRBV5-1	TRBD2	CASSQTSGREKTQYF	TGCGCCAGCAGCCAGACTAGCGGGAGAGAGAAGACCCAGTACTTC
many	TRBJ2-7	TRBV7-8	.	CASSLSSWARSYEQYF	TGTGCCAGCAGCTTATCTTCTTGGGCTAGATCCTACGAGCAGTACTTC
many	TRBJ1-2	TRBV7-2	.	CASSLGETF	TGTGCCAGCAGCTTAGGCGAGACCTTC
.	TRBJ2-3	TRBV5-6	TRBD1	CASSFKTGGGTDTQYF	TGTGCCAGCAGCTTCAAAACAGGGGGCGGGACAGATACGCAGTATTTT
.	TRBJ1-2	TRBV29-1	.	CSVATAGDGYTF	TGCAGCGTTGCAACAGCCGGGGATGGCTACACCTTC
many	TRBJ2-1	TRBV18	.	CASSWTGADEQFF	TGTGCCAGCTCATGGACGGGGGCCGATGAGCAGTTCTTC
few	TRBJ2-5	TRBV14	TRBD1	CASSQDRWDRGAETQYF	TGTGCCAGCAGCCAAGACCGATGGGACAGGGGAGCGGAGACCCAGTACTTC
.	TRBJ2-1	TRBV6-5	.	CASSSEGAGYNEQFF	TGTGCCAGCAGTTCTGAGGGGGCGGGGTACAATGAGCAGTTCTTC
many	TRBJ2-3	TRBV7-2	.	CASSPASSTDTQYF	TGTGCCAGCAGCCCGGCCTCTAGCACAGATACGCAGTATTTT
.	TRBJ1-1	TRBV7-2	TRBD1	CASSGTGGNTEAFF	TGTGCCAGCAGCGGGACAGGGGGAAACACTGAAGCTTTCTTT
.	TRBJ2-7	TRBV6-6	.	CASSPSGITGREQYF	TGTGCCAGCAGTCCCTCCGGGATCACAGGCCGCGAGCAGTACTTC
few	TRBJ2-3	TRBV4-3	.	CASSQASFADTQYF	TGCGCCAGCAGCCAGGCTTCATTCGCAGATACGCAGTATTTT
many	TRBJ2-1	TRBV5-1	TRBD2	CASSHGLAGVSSYNEQFF	TGCGCCAGCAGCCATGGACTAGCGGGGGTGAGCTCCTACAATGAGCAGTTCTTC
.	TRBJ2-7	TRBV20-1	.	CSARGPGIYEQYF	TGCAGTGCTAGAGGGCCGGGGATTTACGAGCAGTACTTC
many	TRBJ2-5	TRBV11-2	.	CASSLVGGRVQETQYF	TGTGCCAGCAGCTTAGTGGGGGGTCGAGTCCAAGAGACCCAGTACTTC
.	TRBJ2-3	TRBV29-1	.	CSVVRGLANTDTQYF	TGCAGCGTCGTTAGAGGACTGGCGAACACAGATACGCAGTATTTT
.	TRBJ2-1	TRBV7-8	.	CASSLAWEQFF	TGTGCCAGCAGCTTAGCTTGGGAGCAGTTCTTC
many	TRBJ2-7	TRBV5-5	.	CASSLAGSNTNEQYF	TGTGCCAGCAGCTTGGCGGGGTCCAATACTAACGAGCAGTACTTC
few	TRBJ2-5	TRBV7-9	.	CASSLAQGYAETQYF	TGTGCCAGCAGCTTAGCGCAGGGGTATGCGGAGACCCAGTACTTC
few	TRBJ2-6	TRBV20-1	.	CSARHHGGSGANVLTF	TGCAGTGCTAGGCACCACGGGGGCTCTGGGGCCAACGTCCTGACTTTC
few	TRBJ2-7	TRBV6-2/TRBV6-3	.	CASSYLGEQYF	TGTGCCAGCAGTTATCTCGGCGAGCAGTACTTC
many	TRBJ2-1	TRBV3-1	.	CASSQEGFQGNNEQFF	TGTGCCAGCAGTCAAGAGGGGTTCCAGGGTAACAATGAGCAGTTCTTC
many	TRBJ2-1	TRBV5-1	TRBD2	CASSRGGTYNEQFF	TGCGCCAGCAGCCGGGGGGGAACCTACAATGAGCAGTTCTTC
few	TRBJ2-3	TRBV11-1	.	CASRLPSTDTQYF	TGTGCCAGCAGGTTACCCTCCACAGATACGCAGTATTTT
.	TRBJ2-6	TRBV27	.	CASSFRPGGLSGANVLTF	TGTGCCAGCAGTTTTCGGCCCGGGGGCCTCTCTGGGGCCAACGTCCTGACTTTC
many	TRBJ2-7	TRBV14	.	CASSRGTLYEQYF	TGTGCCAGCAGCCGGGGGACCCTCTACGAGCAGTACTTC
few	TRBJ1-1	TRBV7-6	.	CASSRVSGEAFF	TGTGCCAGCAGCCGCGTAAGTGGTGAAGCTTTCTTT
.	TRBJ1-1	TRBV19	TRBD1	CASTQGGTGAKNTEAFF	TGTGCCAGTACCCAGGGAGGGACAGGGGCCAAGAACACTGAAGCTTTCTTT
many	TRBJ2-1	TRBV4-2	.	CASSQGVRTGQFF	TGTGCCAGCAGCCAAGGGGTGCGGACTGGGCAGTTCTTC
many	TRBJ2-4	TRBV7-2	.	CASSPPGSKAKNIQYF	TGTGCCAGCAGCCCCCCAGGGTCCAAAGCCAAAAACATTCAGTACTTC
many	TRBJ1-6	TRBV12-3/TRBV12-4	.	CASSFGGALGSPLHF	TGTGCCAGCAGTTTTGGGGGGGCGCTGGGCTCACCCCTCCACTTT
.	TRBJ2-1	TRBV18	.	CASSSALASYNEQFF	TGTGCCAGCTCCTCAGCTCTGGCATCCTACAATGAGCAGTTCTTC
.	TRBJ2-7	TRBV28	.	CASSQGQFSYEQYF	TGTGCCAGCAGTCAAGGACAGTTCTCCTACGAGCAGTACTTC
many	TRBJ2-7	TRBV4-2	TRBD2	CASSPYSGGLTYEQYF	TGTGCCAGCAGCCCCTACTCGGGGGGATTAACCTACGAGCAGTACTTC
few	TRBJ2-3	TRBV3-1	.	CASSHRSSYTDTQYF	TGTGCCAGCAGCCATCGGAGCTCTTACACAGATACGCAGTATTTT
once	TRBJ2-7	TRBV7-2	TRBD1	CASSLVPDRANEQYF	TGTGCCAGCAGCTTAGTCCCGGACAGGGCAAACGAGCAGTACTTC
few	TRBJ1-1	TRBV9	.	CASSSTPGITEAFF	TGTGCCAGCAGTTCAACTCCGGGGATCACTGAAGCTTTCTTT
many	TRBJ1-1	TRBV27	.	CASSSNRVIDSAFF	TGTGCCAGCAGTTCTAACAGGGTTATAGATTCGGCTTTCTTT
.	TRBJ2-3	TRBV5-1	.	CASTKQGFKDTQYF	TGCGCCAGCACCAAACAGGGTTTTAAGGATACGCAGTATTTT
many	TRBJ2-3	TRBV4-3	.	CASSQEGFFTDTQYF	TGCGCCAGCAGCCAAGAGGGGTTTTTCACAGATACGCAGTATTTT
.	TRBJ2-3	TRBV14	.	CASSKIAGQSDTQYF	TGTGCCAGCAGCAAGATAGCGGGACAGTCAGATACGCAGTATTTT